Listed below are T cell receptor beta chains from one sample, sequenced in a study of T cell responses to AZD1222 COVID-19 vaccine. Libraries were prepared by immunoSEQ multiplex PCR; TCRdb keeps only in-frame clonotypes and omits some of them. The repertoire consists of 100,000 or so clones, with about 85% occurring once and the leading ten covering about 2.5%. The source was peripheral blood, collected 28 days after the second AZD1222 dose. The receptors here all came from an adult who received the AZD1222 COVID-19 vaccine. CDR3s include the opening cysteine and the closing phenylalanine or tryptophan. D genes are given only for firm matches. Clone size is stated in some rows and not others, as once, few, many or a class when expanded.

length	D	J	V	size	DNA	CDR3
17	.	TRBJ1-2	TRBV28	.	TGTGCCAGCAGTTTCACCCCCAGGGTTGCCGTGCAACATGGCTACACCTTC	CASSFTPRVAVQHGYTF
14	TRBD1	TRBJ1-4	TRBV28	.	TGTGCCAGCAGCCACAGGGGCAGAAATGAAAAACTGTTTTTT	CASSHRGRNEKLFF
15	TRBD1	TRBJ2-7	TRBV3-1/TRBV3-2	once	TGTGCCAGCAGCAGACTCCGACAGGGGGCCTACGAGCAGTACTTC	CASSRLRQGAYEQYF
13	.	TRBJ1-4	TRBV29-1	.	TGCAGCGTTGTCTCAGGGGCCTGGGAAAAACTGTTTTTT	CSVVSGAWEKLFF
13	.	TRBJ1-5	TRBV5-6	once	TGTGCCAGCAGCTTCTCAGGGTATCAGCCCCAGCATTTT	CASSFSGYQPQHF
14	TRBD2	TRBJ2-7	TRBV5-1	.	TGCGCCAGCAGCTTGGGGGACTACCTGGGAGAGCAGTACTTC	CASSLGDYLGEQYF
15	.	TRBJ2-1	TRBV9	.	TGTGCCAGCAGCGTACCGCAGGGTCTGGACAATGAGCAGTTCTTC	CASSVPQGLDNEQFF
12	.	TRBJ1-3	TRBV6-2/TRBV6-3	.	TGTGCCAGCAGGCCTTCTGGAAACACCATATATTTT	CASRPSGNTIYF
16	TRBD2	TRBJ2-4	TRBV15	.	TGTGCCACCAGCAGAGAGGGCCTAGCGGGAGTAAACATTCAGTACTTC	CATSREGLAGVNIQYF
14	.	TRBJ1-2	TRBV28	once	TGTGCCAGCAGTCGACAGTCTTCTAACTATGGCTACACCTTC	CASSRQSSNYGYTF
18	.	TRBJ2-7	TRBV30	.	TGTGCCTGGAGTGTACTCGTCCCCCTTGCTAGCGTTCCCTACGAGCAGTACTTC	CAWSVLVPLASVPYEQYF
14	TRBD1	TRBJ2-1	TRBV24-1	.	TGTGCCACCAGTGAGGGGACAGGGGGCAATGAGCAGTTCTTC	CATSEGTGGNEQFF
14	TRBD2	TRBJ2-7	TRBV28	.	TGTGCCAGCAGTTTTGGTTGGGAGGGCTACGAGCAGTACTTC	CASSFGWEGYEQYF
15	TRBD1	TRBJ2-1	TRBV2	once	TGTGCCAGCAGTGAGACGGGACAGGGGTACGGTGAGCAGTTCTTC	CASSETGQGYGEQFF
16	.	TRBJ2-2	TRBV6-1	.	TGTGCCAGCAGTGAACTCTCCCTGATAAACACCGGGGAGCTGTTTTTT	CASSELSLINTGELFF
13	.	TRBJ2-2	TRBV29-1	once	TGCAGCGTTGATCGTGGGAGGACCGGGGAGCTGTTTTTT	CSVDRGRTGELFF
16	TRBD1	TRBJ2-7	TRBV11-3	.	TGTGCCAGCAGCCGTGGGACAGGGGAATCCAGGAACGAGCAGTACTTC	CASSRGTGESRNEQYF
15	TRBD2	TRBJ2-3	TRBV7-9	.	TGTGCCAGCAGCTTAACTAGCGGGAGCATTGGTACGCAGTATTTT	CASSLTSGSIGTQYF
14	.	TRBJ2-3	TRBV5-1	few	TGCGCCAGCAGCTTGAGGCAGGGCACAGATACGCAGTATTTT	CASSLRQGTDTQYF
13	.	TRBJ2-7	TRBV11-1	.	TGTGCCAGCAGCCAACCTAGTACGGGCGAGCAGTACTTC	CASSQPSTGEQYF
13	TRBD2	TRBJ2-1	TRBV19	few	TGTGCCAGTAGTATTAGCGGGAGACGGGAGCAGTTCTTC	CASSISGRREQFF
14	.	TRBJ1-3	TRBV5-6	.	TGTGCCAGCTTCGCCCGGACAGCTGGAAACACCATATATTTT	CASFARTAGNTIYF
14	.	TRBJ2-7	TRBV5-6	.	TGTGCCAGCAGCTTGGGCAGGGTAATCTACGAGCAGTACTTC	CASSLGRVIYEQYF
15	TRBD2	TRBJ2-7	TRBV6-1	once	TGTGCCAGCAGTGAACTGAGCGGGAGGACCTACGAGCAGTACTTC	CASSELSGRTYEQYF
13	.	TRBJ1-3	TRBV30	.	TGTGCCTGGAGTGGGGGATCTGGAAACACCATATATTTT	CAWSGGSGNTIYF
13	.	TRBJ2-1	TRBV7-2	few	TGTGCCAGCAGCTTGGGACCCTACAATGAGCAGTTCTTC	CASSLGPYNEQFF
16	.	TRBJ1-5	TRBV5-1	.	TGCGCCAGCAGCTTGGACGGTCCAGGCGGACAAAATCCCCAGCATTTT	CASSLDGPGGQNPQHF
13	.	TRBJ2-3	TRBV9	.	TGTGCCAGCAGCGACGGCCCCACAGATACGCAGTATTTT	CASSDGPTDTQYF
12	TRBD1	TRBJ1-2	TRBV10-3	.	TGTGCCATCAAGACAGGGGAACTTGGCTACACCTTC	CAIKTGELGYTF
14	TRBD1	TRBJ2-7	TRBV5-1	.	TGCGCCAGCAGCGGACAGGGTTGGTCCTACGAGCAGTACTTC	CASSGQGWSYEQYF
16	.	TRBJ1-1	TRBV10-3	.	TGTGCCATCAGTGCTCCACTTCAAGGAGGGGGCACTGAAGCTTTCTTT	CAISAPLQGGGTEAFF
15	.	TRBJ2-1	TRBV20-1	.	TGCAGTGCTGGTGAAAATTACGCCTCCTACAATGAGCAGTTCTTC	CSAGENYASYNEQFF
14	.	TRBJ2-5	TRBV2	.	TGTGCCAGCAGTGAATCTTGGGGATCGGGGACCCAGTACTTC	CASSESWGSGTQYF
16	TRBD1	TRBJ2-7	TRBV19	.	TGTGCCAGTAGTCGCTTACAGGGGAGTTTATCCTACGAGCAGTACTTC	CASSRLQGSLSYEQYF
13	.	TRBJ2-7	TRBV21-1	.	TGTGCCAGCAGCTACATTATGTCCTACGAGCAGTACTTC	CASSYIMSYEQYF
12	.	TRBJ1-2	TRBV28	.	TGTGCCAGCAGGCCCCCAAACTATGGCTACACCTTC	CASRPPNYGYTF
16	TRBD2	TRBJ2-7	TRBV2	few	TGTGCCAGCAGTGACCAGCCGACTAGCAGGAACTACGAGCAGTACTTC	CASSDQPTSRNYEQYF
16	.	TRBJ1-2	TRBV15	.	TGTGCCACCAGCAGAGGTCCGTCCCGGGGAAGCGATGGCTACACCTTC	CATSRGPSRGSDGYTF
15	TRBD2	TRBJ2-7	TRBV7-9	.	TGTGCCAGCAGCCCGCCTGGCGGGAGCGTCTACGAGCAGTACTTC	CASSPPGGSVYEQYF
12	.	TRBJ1-1	TRBV28	.	TGTGCCAGCAGTTTGCAGGGCACTGAAGCTTTCTTT	CASSLQGTEAFF
15	TRBD1	TRBJ2-1	TRBV14	.	TGTGCCAGCAGCTTAGATCGGGACAGGGCCTTTGAGCAGTTCTTC	CASSLDRDRAFEQFF
15	TRBD2	TRBJ2-7	TRBV6-5	.	TGTGCCAGCAGGTCTGGGACTAGCGATTCCGCCGAGCAGTACTTC	CASRSGTSDSAEQYF
14	.	TRBJ1-2	TRBV28	.	TGTGCCAGCAGTTTGGGGGCGCTGAACTATGGCTACACCTTC	CASSLGALNYGYTF